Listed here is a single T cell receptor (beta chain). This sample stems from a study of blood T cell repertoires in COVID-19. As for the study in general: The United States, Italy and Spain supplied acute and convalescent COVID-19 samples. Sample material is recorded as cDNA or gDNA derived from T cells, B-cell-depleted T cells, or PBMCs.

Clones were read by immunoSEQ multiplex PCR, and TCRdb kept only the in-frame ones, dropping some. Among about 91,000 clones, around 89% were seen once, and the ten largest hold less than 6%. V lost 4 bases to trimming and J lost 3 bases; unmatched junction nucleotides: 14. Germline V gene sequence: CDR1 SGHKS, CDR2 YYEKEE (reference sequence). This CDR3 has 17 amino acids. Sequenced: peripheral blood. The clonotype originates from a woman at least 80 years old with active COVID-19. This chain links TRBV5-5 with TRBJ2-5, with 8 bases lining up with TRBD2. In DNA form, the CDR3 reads TGTGCCAGCAGCCCGACCGGGACTAGTCGCTCAAAAGAGACCCAGTACTTC. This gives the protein CASSPTGTSRSKETQYF. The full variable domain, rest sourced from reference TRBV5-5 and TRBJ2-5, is DAGVTQSPTHLIKTRGQQVTLRCSPISGHKSVSWYQQVLGQGPQFIFQYYEKEERGRGNFPDRFSARQFPNYSSELNVNALLLGDSALYLCASSPTGTSRSKETQYFGPGTRLLVL.